A single sample gave rise to the 32 T cell receptor beta chains below, sequenced in a study of T cell responses to AZD1222 COVID-19 vaccine. This table comes from immunoSEQ multiplex PCR, and its TCRdb copy is limited to in-frame clones, with some not included. The sample carries around 53,000 clones, about 85% recorded once. The source material was peripheral blood, sampled on day 0 of MenACWY control vaccination. These receptors were obtained from an adult in good health.

The chain combines TRBV5-1 with TRBJ2-1; 9 bases are a match to TRBD1. The V segment lost 6 bases and the J segment 6 bases; nucleotides outside the gene matches: 10. The CDR3 is 15 residues long. Germline CDR1 is SGHRS and CDR2 is YFSETQ. Written as DNA, the CDR3 is TGCGCCAGCACCATTCCAGGGACAGGGTCCAATGAGCAGTTCTTC. Its translation is CASTIPGTGSNEQFF.

This sequence joins TRBV7-2 and TRBJ2-1, with 9 bases that match TRBD2. This CDR3 comprises 16 residues. The V segment lost 2 bases and the J segment 6 bases; nucleotides outside the gene matches: 8. Germline CDR1 and CDR2: SGHTA and FQGNSA. CDR3 loop: CASSLSGGSAVNEQFF. The CDR3 DNA reads as TGTGCCAGCAGCTTAAGCGGGGGGTCCGCTGTCAATGAGCAGTTCTTC.

V gene TRBV7-8 combines with J gene TRBJ1-1; D is undetermined. The CDR3 runs 16 residues. With 5 bases removed from V and 3 bases from J, the gap between germline ends came to 19 bases. Germline CDR1 and CDR2: SGHVS and FQNEAQ. In nucleotides, the CDR3 is TGTGCCAGCAGCCGCCCCCGTAGCGGTAGGGACACTGAAGCTTTCTTT. This gives the protein CASSRPRSGRDTEAFF.

The chain is built from TRBV4-3 and TRBJ2-7, with D tentatively TRBD2 (6 bases). CDR1 LGHNA and CDR2 YSLEER come from the germline V gene. This CDR3 has 15 amino acids. Between the trimmed V and J ends, which lost 1 base and 3 bases, there was a span of 13 bases. CDR3 coding DNA: TGCGCCAGCAGCCAAGGGAGGGGAGGCCTCTACGAGCAGTACTTC. Protein: CASSQGRGGLYEQYF.

This chain joins TRBV7-2 and TRBJ2-7, with D tentatively TRBD1 (5 bases). V was trimmed by 3 bases and J by 7 bases, leaving 16 bases between them. There are 14 residues in the CDR3. Germline assignment: CDR1 SGHTA and CDR2 FQGNSA. The CDR3 sequence is CASSLEMGLGEQYF. The CDR3 DNA reads as TGTGCCAGCAGCTTGGAGATGGGGCTTGGGGAGCAGTACTTC.

The chain links TRBV11-2 to TRBJ1-1; TRBD1 matches at 8 bases. This CDR3 has 16 amino acids. The junction had 11 bases not matched to a gene; V was cut back by 8 bases and J by 0 bases. In germline, CDR1 is SGHAT, CDR2 FQNNGV. CDR3: CASYGQGRGVNTEAFF. The CDR3, as DNA: TGTGCCAGCTATGGACAGGGAAGAGGGGTGAACACTGAAGCTTTCTTT.

The chain carries TRBV28 and TRBJ2-7, with a weak D call TRBD2 (9 bases). Trimming cost V 3 bases and J 7 bases, with 34 bases left between them. Germline V CDR1 and CDR2: MDHEN, SYDVKM. CDR3 size: 20 residues. Written as DNA, the CDR3 is TGTGCCAGCAGTTTTGAGAGGGATAGGACAGGGACTAGCCGGGACCTGGAGCAGTACTTC. This sequence encodes CASSFERDRTGTSRDLEQYF.

The chain's CDR3 is CASSQDEGQGYYEQYF. DNA for the CDR3: TGTGCCAGCAGCCAAGATGAGGGACAGGGGTACTACGAGCAGTACTTC. V is TRBV4-2 and J is TRBJ2-7; 10 nucleotides match TRBD1. Germline CDR1 LGHNA, CDR2 YNFKEQ. The junction had 5 bases not matched to a gene; V was cut back by 0 bases and J by 3 bases. This CDR3 comprises 16 residues.

The gene calls are TRBV5-4 and TRBJ2-5, with 8 bases identical to TRBD2. The CDR3 is 16 residues long. V trimming: 1 base; J trimming: 4 bases; junction bases outside the gene matches: 9. Germline assignment: CDR1 SGHNT and CDR2 YYREEE (reference sequence). The CDR3 coding sequence is TGTGCCAGCAGCTTGCTCTGGGGCCGGGGGGGAGAGACCCAGTACTTC. It specifies CASSLLWGRGGETQYF. Looking up the rest from reference TRBV5-4 and TRBJ2-5 gives the full variable domain: ETGVTQSPTHLIKTRGQQVTLRCSSQSGHNTVSWYQQALGQGPQFIFQYYREEENGRGNFPPRFSGLQFPNYSSELNVNALELDDSALYLCASSLLWGRGGETQYFGPGTRLLVL.

This clone turned up a few times. The chain is built from TRBV28 and TRBJ1-2; D possibly corresponds to TRBD1 (5 bases). The V gene lost 2 bases and the J gene lost 13 bases, with 14 bases spanning the gap. The CDR3 covers 12 residues. In germline, CDR1 is MDHEN, CDR2 SYDVKM. The CDR3 protein is CASSLRGGHCTF. The CDR3 DNA reads as TGTGCCAGCAGTTTACGAGGAGGACATTGCACCTTC.

The chain uses TRBV11-3 and TRBJ2-2; TRBD1 aligns across 10 bases. This CDR3 spans 16 amino acids. Losses at the gene ends were 8 bases for V and 4 bases for J; bases not matched to a gene: 10. CDR1 is SGHNT, CDR2 YENEEA, per germline. As DNA, the CDR3 is TGTGCCAGCTCTCGACGACAGGGGGCGGGCACCGGGGAGCTGTTTTTT. It codes for CASSRRQGAGTGELFF.

This sequence joins TRBV24-1 and TRBJ2-3, with TRBD2 matching 7 bases. Germline V lookup: CDR1 KGHDR, CDR2 SFDVKD. Trimming removed 5 bases from V and 2 bases from J; junction bases left unmatched: 3. CDR3 length: 14 residues. The CDR3 nucleotides are TGTGCCACCAGTGGAGCGGGGTCCACAGATACGCAGTATTTT. Translated: CATSGAGSTDTQYF.

This clone was found once. V and J are TRBV14 and TRBJ1-1; possibly TRBD1 for D (6 bases). The CDR3 covers 15 residues. Germline loops: CDR1 SGHDN, CDR2 FVKESK. V lost 3 bases to trimming and J lost 5 bases, with 16 bases between them. The CDR3 sequence is CASSHLGQGRTEAFF. CDR3 bases: TGTGCCAGCAGCCACCTGGGGCAGGGGAGGACTGAAGCTTTCTTT.

V usage is TRBV29-1 and J usage is TRBJ2-5; tentative D call: TRBD1 (6 bases). Germline assignment: CDR1 SQVTM and CDR2 ANQGSEA. The length of the CDR3 is 12 residues. Trimming shortened V by 5 bases and J by 0 bases, and 7 bases separated the two germline ends. CDR3 coding DNA: TGCAGCGTTAACAGGGACCAAGAGACCCAGTACTTC. Protein: CSVNRDQETQYF.

V gene TRBV11-2 combines with J gene TRBJ2-1; D is unresolved. The CDR3 runs 14 residues. V was trimmed by 1 base and J by 4 bases, leaving 8 bases between them. Germline assignment: CDR1 SGHAT and CDR2 FQNNGV. This chain's CDR3 is CASSLGHLYNEQFF. The CDR3 DNA follows: TGTGCCAGCAGCTTAGGACACCTTTACAATGAGCAGTTCTTC.

This clone has only a few counts. The chain is built from TRBV27 and TRBJ2-2; tentative D call: TRBD2 (5 bases). This CDR3 has 16 amino acids. V was trimmed by 6 bases and J by 1 base, leaving 15 bases between them. The germline gives CDR1 MNHEY, CDR2 SMNVEV (reference sequence). The CDR3 sequence is CASRLGAGLNTGELFF. The CDR3 region has the DNA TGTGCCAGCAGGCTGGGAGCCGGGTTGAACACCGGGGAGCTGTTTTTT.

The chain carries TRBV9 and TRBJ2-2; D gene ambiguous. CDR1 and CDR2 (germline): SGDLS, YYNGEE. This CDR3 region has 15 residues. V was trimmed by 0 bases and J by 5 bases, leaving 11 bases between them. Here the CDR3 reads CASSVGRRETGELFF. The DNA for the CDR3 is TGTGCCAGCAGCGTAGGGCGGAGAGAGACCGGGGAGCTGTTTTTT.

V is TRBV19 and J is TRBJ2-2, with TRBD1 matching 8 bases. Per germline, CDR1 LNHDA and CDR2 SQIVND (reference sequence). The CDR3 has 16 residues. J lost 3 bases, V lost 5 bases, and 8 bases had no gene match. This CDR3 reads CASSLRTGMDTGELFF. CDR3 nucleotides: TGTGCCAGTAGTCTCCGGACAGGGATGGACACCGGGGAGCTGTTTTTT.

The V gene is TRBV30, the J gene TRBJ2-7; D not resolved. The CDR3 has 11 amino acids. The germline V gene encodes CDR1 GTSNPN and CDR2 SVGIG (reference sequence). V was clipped by 2 bases and J by 7 bases, with 9 bases between them. CDR3 loop: CAWSPSLEQYF. The CDR3 DNA reads as TGTGCCTGGAGTCCATCGCTGGAGCAGTACTTC.

The rearrangement uses TRBV4-1 and TRBJ1-2; D is undetermined. V was clipped by 3 bases and J by 0 bases, with 11 bases between them. CDR3 size: 15 residues. Germline CDR1 is MGHRA and CDR2 is YSYEKL. CDR3 amino acids: CASSHPRRTNYGYTF. In DNA, the CDR3 is TGCGCCAGCAGCCATCCCCGTCGGACTAACTATGGCTACACCTTC.

V gene TRBV27 combines with J gene TRBJ2-3; 9 positions match TRBD2. V lost 3 bases to trimming and J lost 2 bases; unmatched junction nucleotides: 6. This CDR3 comprises 16 residues. Germline V lookup: CDR1 MNHEY, CDR2 SMNVEV (reference sequence). The CDR3 nucleotides read TGTGCCAGCAGTTTTATAGCGGGAGCGTCCACAGATACGCAGTATTTT. Amino acid sequence: CASSFIAGASTDTQYF.

The count of this clone is one. Here the CDR3 DNA reads TGTGCCATCTGGACAGGGGGCTATGGCTACACCTTC. Translating it yields CAIWTGGYGYTF. The V and J genes are TRBV19 and TRBJ1-2; 10 bases map to TRBD1. With 10 bases clipped from V and 4 bases from J, the junction kept 3 bases outside the gene matches. The CDR3 is 12 amino acids. Germline loops: CDR1 LNHDA, CDR2 SQIVND (reference sequence).

This clone was detected once. The chain recombines TRBV5-5 with TRBJ1-2, with D possibly matching TRBD1 (5 bases). V lost 3 bases, J lost 2 bases, and 14 bases lay in between. This CDR3 is built from 15 residues. The germline V gene has CDR1 SGHKS and CDR2 YYEKEE (reference sequence). The DNA of the CDR3 is TGTGCCAGCAGCTCCCCGGGACGAGACAACTATGGCTACACCTTC. It yields the protein CASSSPGRDNYGYTF.

The chain employs TRBV5-4 and TRBJ1-3; D ambiguous. The V and J ends lost 1 base and 0 bases respectively, with 14 bases between them. Germline-derived CDR1 and CDR2 are SGHNT and YYREEE (reference sequence). This CDR3 is 17 amino acids long. The CDR3 bases are TGTGCCAGCAGCTTGAGCCCCTGGGGAGACTCTGGAAACACCATATATTTT. It yields the protein CASSLSPWGDSGNTIYF.

This sequence joins TRBV14 and TRBJ2-2; 12 bases map to TRBD2. This CDR3 region has 17 residues. V trimming: 1 base; J trimming: 6 bases; junction bases outside the gene matches: 6. The germline gives CDR1 SGHDN, CDR2 FVKESK. The CDR3 loop is CASSQATSGRFAGELFF. CDR3 bases: TGTGCCAGCAGCCAAGCCACTAGCGGGAGGTTCGCCGGGGAGCTGTTTTTT.

V usage is TRBV6-5 and J usage is TRBJ2-7, with TRBD1 matching 9 bases. CDR3 length equals 15 residues. The germline CDR1 and CDR2 sequences are MNHEY and SVGAGI. V trimming: 6 bases; J trimming: 5 bases; junction bases outside the gene matches: 11. The CDR3 here is CASSRRGTGTDEQYF. DNA of the CDR3: TGTGCCAGCAGCCGTAGAGGGACAGGGACCGACGAGCAGTACTTC.

The chain couples TRBV19 to TRBJ2-6, with TRBD1 identical over 7 bases. CDR3 size: 15 residues. V was pared by 6 bases and J by 2 bases, with 4 bases of the junction left unmatched. Looked up from germline, CDR1 is LNHDA and CDR2 is SQIVND (reference sequence). CDR3 in DNA: TGTGCCAGTAGCTCGCAGGGGGCTGGGGCCAACGTCCTGACTTTC. Its protein is CASSSQGAGANVLTF.

The chain links TRBV5-1 to TRBJ2-7; 9 bases match TRBD1. J gave up 4 bases and V 4 bases, and 9 bases lay outside the gene matches. This CDR3 has 15 amino acids. Germline V gene lookup returns CDR1 SGHRS and CDR2 YFSETQ. CDR3 sequence reads: CASSVHGTGYYEQYF. In DNA form, the CDR3 reads TGCGCCAGCAGCGTCCACGGGACAGGGTATTACGAGCAGTACTTC. Full variable domain (outside the CDR3, taken from reference TRBV5-1 and TRBJ2-7): KAGVTQTPRYLIKTRGQQVTLSCSPISGHRSVSWYQQTPGQGLQFLFEYFSETQRNKGNFPGRFSGRQFSNSRSEMNVSTLELGDSALYLCASSVHGTGYYEQYFGPGTRLTVT.

This chain connects TRBV28 to TRBJ2-5; 7 bases fit TRBD1. The CDR3 consists of 15 residues. Germline V gene data show CDR1 as MDHEN and CDR2 as SYDVKM. The V gene end was trimmed by 4 bases and the J gene end by 7 bases; junction bases not matched to a gene: 12. The CDR3 DNA reads as TGTGCCAGCAGTTACCCTACAGGGGACCCCGGGACCCAGTACTTC. Its translation is CASSYPTGDPGTQYF.

The chain links TRBV7-2 to TRBJ1-1, with 7 bases lining up with TRBD1. V gave up 5 bases and J gave up 7 bases; unmatched junction bases: 10. The CDR3 contains 14 residues. CDR1 and CDR2 (germline): SGHTA, FQGNSA. CDR3 coding DNA: TGTGCCAGCAGCCCACAACAGGGGTTGGGTGAAGCTTTCTTT. Translating gives CASSPQQGLGEAFF.

The chain combines TRBV25-1 with TRBJ2-7; 7 nucleotides line up with TRBD1. The CDR3 runs to 14 residues. Per germline, CDR1 MGHDK and CDR2 SYGVNS. Trimming removed 5 bases from V and 2 bases from J; junction bases left unmatched: 6. The DNA for the CDR3 is TGTGCCAGCAGTCACAGGGGTTCTCCCTACGAGCAGTACTTC. This sequence encodes CASSHRGSPYEQYF.

The chain combines TRBV28 with TRBJ1-1; D ambiguous. Germline V lookup: CDR1 MDHEN, CDR2 SYDVKM. V lost 1 base and J 8 bases, leaving 17 bases between the germline ends. The CDR3 is 15 residues long. CDR3 region: CASSLYGRGLSEAFF. CDR3 DNA sequence: TGTGCCAGCAGTTTATATGGCAGAGGATTATCAGAAGCTTTCTTT.